The T cell receptor beta chain under discussion was sequenced for a study of Ad26.COV2.S vaccination and SARS-CoV-2 variants. Looking at the study overall: Intramuscular Ad26.COV2.S at 5x10^10 or 1x10^11 viral particles.

The CDR3 is 15 residues long. Germline CDR1 is SGHTA and CDR2 is FQGNSA. Trimming shortened V by 2 bases and J by 4 bases, and 14 bases separated the two germline ends. To note about this clone: Its antigen is unknown.

Study-level findings and limits: Responses of T cells in total may have been underestimated by the TCR breadth and depth analyses. Spike-specific responses of CD8+ and CD4+ T cells were reported to display substantial breadth after vaccination.

Specified treatment: 15 to 20 received Ad26.COV2.S at low or high dose, single or two shots; a few received placebo; per-sample allocation not given. Sampling took place 63 days after the first vaccine or placebo injection. SARS-CoV-2 spike from the Wuhan strain was encoded by the vaccine, an Ad26 vector. Method: immunoSEQ multiplex PCR; TCRdb's copy keeps in-frame clones and lacks some. The table shows approximately 420,000 clones, with roughly 88% occurring only once. The chain employs TRBV7-2 and TRBJ1-2, with D perhaps matching TRBD1 (6 bases). Source: peripheral blood, taken in a trial of Ad26.COV2.S vaccine versus placebo. This TCR derives from a person aged 18-65 years who received the Ad26.COV2.S COVID-19 vaccine or a placebo. The CDR3 loop reads CASSLTLQGGYGYTF. The DNA of the CDR3 is TGTGCCAGCAGCTTAACTCTACAGGGCGGCTATGGCTACACCTTC.